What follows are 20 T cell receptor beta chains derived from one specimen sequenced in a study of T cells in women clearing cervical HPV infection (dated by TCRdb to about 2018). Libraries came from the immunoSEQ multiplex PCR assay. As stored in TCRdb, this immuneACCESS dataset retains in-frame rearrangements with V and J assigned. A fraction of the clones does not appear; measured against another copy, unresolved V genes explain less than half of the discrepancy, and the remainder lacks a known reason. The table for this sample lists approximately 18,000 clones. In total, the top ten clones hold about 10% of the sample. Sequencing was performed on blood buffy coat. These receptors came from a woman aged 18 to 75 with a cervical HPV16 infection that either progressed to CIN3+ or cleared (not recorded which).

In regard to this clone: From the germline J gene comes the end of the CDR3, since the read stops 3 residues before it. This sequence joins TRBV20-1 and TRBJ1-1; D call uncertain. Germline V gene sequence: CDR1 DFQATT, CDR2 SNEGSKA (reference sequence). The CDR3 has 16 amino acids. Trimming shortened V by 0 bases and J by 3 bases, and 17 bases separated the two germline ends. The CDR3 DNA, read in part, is TGCAGTGCTAGAGACTCGATAACTACATGGGACACTGAA. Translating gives CSARDSITTWDTE. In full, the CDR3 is CSARDSITTWDTEAFF.

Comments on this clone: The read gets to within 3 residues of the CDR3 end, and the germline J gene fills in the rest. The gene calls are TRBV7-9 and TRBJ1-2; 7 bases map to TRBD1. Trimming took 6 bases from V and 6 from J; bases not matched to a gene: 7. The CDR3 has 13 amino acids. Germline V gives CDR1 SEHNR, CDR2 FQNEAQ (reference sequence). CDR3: CASSRDRADGYTF. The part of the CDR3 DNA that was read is TGTGCCAGCAGTCGCGACAGGGCTGATGGC.

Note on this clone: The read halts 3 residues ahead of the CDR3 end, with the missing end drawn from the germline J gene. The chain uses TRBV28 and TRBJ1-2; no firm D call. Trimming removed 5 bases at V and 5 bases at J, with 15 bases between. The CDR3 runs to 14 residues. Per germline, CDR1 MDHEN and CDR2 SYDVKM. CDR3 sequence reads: CASSLDFTVYGYTF. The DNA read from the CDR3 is TGTGCCAGCAGTCTCGATTTCACGGTGTATGGC.

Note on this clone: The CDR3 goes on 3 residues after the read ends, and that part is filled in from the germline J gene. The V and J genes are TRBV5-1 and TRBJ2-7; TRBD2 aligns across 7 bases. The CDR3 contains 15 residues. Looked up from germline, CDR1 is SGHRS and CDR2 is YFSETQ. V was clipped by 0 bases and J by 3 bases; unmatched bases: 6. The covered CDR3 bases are TGCGCCAGCAGCTTGGCCACTAGCGCGAGCTACGAG. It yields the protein CASSLATSASYE. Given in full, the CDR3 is CASSLATSASYEQYF.

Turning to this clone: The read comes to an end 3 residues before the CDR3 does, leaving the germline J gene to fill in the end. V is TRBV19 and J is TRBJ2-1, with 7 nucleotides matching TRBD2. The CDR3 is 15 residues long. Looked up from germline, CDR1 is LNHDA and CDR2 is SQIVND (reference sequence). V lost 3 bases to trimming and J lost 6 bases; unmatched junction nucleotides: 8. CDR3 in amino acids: CASSISAGNSNEQFF. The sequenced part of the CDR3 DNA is TGTGCCAGTAGTATCTCAGCGGGAAATAGCAATGAG.

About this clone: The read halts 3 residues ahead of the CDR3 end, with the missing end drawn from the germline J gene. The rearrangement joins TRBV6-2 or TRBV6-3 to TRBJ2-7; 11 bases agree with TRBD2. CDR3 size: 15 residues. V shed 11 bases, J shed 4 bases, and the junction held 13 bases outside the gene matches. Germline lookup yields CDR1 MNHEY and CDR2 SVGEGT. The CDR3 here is CAAISWTSGWYEQYF. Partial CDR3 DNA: TGTGCCGCTATATCATGGACTAGCGGGTGGTACGAG.

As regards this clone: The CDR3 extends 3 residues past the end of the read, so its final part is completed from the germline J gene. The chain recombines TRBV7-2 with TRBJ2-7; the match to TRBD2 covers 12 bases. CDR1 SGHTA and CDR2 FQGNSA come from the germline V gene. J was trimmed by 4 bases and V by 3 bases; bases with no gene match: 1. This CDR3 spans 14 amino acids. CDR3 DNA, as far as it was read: TGTGCCAGCAGCTTTACTAGCGGGAGGTACGAG. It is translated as CASSFTSGRYE. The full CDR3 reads CASSFTSGRYEQYF.

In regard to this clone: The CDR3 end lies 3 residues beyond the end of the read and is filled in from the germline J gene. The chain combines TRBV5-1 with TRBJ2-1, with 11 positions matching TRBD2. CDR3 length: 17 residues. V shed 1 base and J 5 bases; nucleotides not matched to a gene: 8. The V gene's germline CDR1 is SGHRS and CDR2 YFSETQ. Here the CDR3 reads CASSLLPSGRSHNEQFF. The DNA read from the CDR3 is TGCGCCAGCAGCTTGCTCCCTAGCGGGAGGTCCCACAATGAG.

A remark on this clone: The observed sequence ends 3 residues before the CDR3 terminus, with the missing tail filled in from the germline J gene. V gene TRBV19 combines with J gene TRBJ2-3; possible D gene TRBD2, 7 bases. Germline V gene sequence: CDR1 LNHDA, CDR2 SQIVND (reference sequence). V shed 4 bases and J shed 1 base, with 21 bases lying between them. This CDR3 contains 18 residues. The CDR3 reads CASSNDYWAGARTDTQYF. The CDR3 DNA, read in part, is TGTGCCAGTAGTAACGACTATTGGGCGGGGGCGCGCACAGATACG.

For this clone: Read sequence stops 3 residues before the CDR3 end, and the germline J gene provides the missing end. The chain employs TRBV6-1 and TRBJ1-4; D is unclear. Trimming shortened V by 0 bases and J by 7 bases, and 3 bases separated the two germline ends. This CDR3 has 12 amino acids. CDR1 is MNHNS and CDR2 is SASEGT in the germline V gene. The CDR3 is CASSEAREKLFF. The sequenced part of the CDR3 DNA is TGTGCCAGCAGTGAAGCGCGTGAAAAA.

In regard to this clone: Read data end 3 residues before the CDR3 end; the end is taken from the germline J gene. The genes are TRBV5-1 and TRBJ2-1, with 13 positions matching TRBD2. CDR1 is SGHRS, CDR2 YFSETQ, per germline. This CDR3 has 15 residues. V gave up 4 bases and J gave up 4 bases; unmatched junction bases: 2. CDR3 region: CASSPTSGGYNEQFF. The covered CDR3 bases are TGCGCCAGCAGCCCGACTAGCGGGGGGTACAATGAG.

CDR3 DNA, as far as it was read: TGCAGTGCTAGACCCATTTCTGACAGGGGCGGC. Translated: CSARPISDRGG. The whole CDR3 reads CSARPISDRGGYTF. This chain joins TRBV20-1 and TRBJ1-2, with 8 bases that match TRBD1. The CDR3 end lies 3 residues beyond the end of the read and is filled in from the germline J gene. The germline V gene has CDR1 DFQATT and CDR2 SNEGSKA (reference sequence). The CDR3 contains 14 residues.

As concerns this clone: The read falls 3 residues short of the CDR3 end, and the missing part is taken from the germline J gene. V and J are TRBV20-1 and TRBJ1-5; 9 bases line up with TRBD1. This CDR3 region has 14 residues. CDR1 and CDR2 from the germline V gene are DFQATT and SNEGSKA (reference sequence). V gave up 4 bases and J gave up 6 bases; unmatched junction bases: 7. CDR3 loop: CSAIPGQGTQPQHF. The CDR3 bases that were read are TGCAGTGCTATCCCGGGACAGGGTACTCAGCCC.

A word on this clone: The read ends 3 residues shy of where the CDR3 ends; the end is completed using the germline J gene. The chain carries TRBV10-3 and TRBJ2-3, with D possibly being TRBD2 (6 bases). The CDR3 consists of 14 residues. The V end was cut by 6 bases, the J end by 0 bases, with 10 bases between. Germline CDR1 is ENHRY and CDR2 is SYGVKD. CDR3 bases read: TGTGCCATCAGGGGACTTTCTAGCACAGATACG. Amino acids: CAIRGLSSTDT. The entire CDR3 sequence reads CAIRGLSSTDTQYF.

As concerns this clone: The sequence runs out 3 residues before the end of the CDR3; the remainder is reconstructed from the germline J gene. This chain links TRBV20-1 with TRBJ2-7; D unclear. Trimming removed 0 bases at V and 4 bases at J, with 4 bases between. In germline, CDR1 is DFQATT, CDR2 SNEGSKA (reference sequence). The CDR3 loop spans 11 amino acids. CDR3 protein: CSARDLYEQYF. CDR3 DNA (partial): TGCAGTGCTAGAGATCTGTACGAG.

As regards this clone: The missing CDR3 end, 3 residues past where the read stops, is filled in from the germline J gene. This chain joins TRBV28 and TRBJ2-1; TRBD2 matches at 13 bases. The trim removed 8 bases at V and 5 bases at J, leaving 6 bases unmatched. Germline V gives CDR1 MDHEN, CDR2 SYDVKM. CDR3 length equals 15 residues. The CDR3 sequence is CASLPGLAGNNEQFF. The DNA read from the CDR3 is TGTGCCAGCCTCCCGGGACTAGCGGGAAACAATGAG.

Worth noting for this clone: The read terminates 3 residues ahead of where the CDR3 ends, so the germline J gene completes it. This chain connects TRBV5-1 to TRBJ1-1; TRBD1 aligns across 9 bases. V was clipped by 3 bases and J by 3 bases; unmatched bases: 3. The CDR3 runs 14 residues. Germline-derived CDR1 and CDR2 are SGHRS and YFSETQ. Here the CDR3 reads CASSSQGADTEAFF. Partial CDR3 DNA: TGCGCCAGCAGCTCACAGGGGGCTGACACTGAA.

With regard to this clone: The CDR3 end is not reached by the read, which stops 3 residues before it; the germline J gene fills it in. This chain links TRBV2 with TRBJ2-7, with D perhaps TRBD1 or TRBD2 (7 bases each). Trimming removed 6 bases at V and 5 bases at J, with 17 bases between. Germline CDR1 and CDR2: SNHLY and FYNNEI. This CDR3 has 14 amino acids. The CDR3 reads CASRKTGRGDEQYF. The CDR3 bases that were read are TGTGCCAGCAGAAAGACAGGGAGGGGGGACGAG.

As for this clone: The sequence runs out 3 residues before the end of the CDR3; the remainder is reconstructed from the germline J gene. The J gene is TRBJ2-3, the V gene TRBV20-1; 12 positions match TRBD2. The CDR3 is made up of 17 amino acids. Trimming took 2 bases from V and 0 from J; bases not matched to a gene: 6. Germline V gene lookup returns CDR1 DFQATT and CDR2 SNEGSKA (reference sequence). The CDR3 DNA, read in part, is TGCAGTGCTAGAACTAGCGGGGGGACCACTAGCACAGATACG. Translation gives CSARTSGGTTSTDT. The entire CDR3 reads CSARTSGGTTSTDTQYF.

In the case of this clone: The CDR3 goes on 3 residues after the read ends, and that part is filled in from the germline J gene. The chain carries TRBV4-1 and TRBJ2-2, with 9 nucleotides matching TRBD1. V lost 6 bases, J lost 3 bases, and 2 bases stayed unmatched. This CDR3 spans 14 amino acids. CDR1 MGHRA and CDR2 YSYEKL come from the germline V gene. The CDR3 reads CASRQGAHTGELFF. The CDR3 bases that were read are TGCGCCAGCAGACAGGGGGCACACACCGGGGAG.